A single sample gave rise to the 21 T cell receptor beta chains below, sequenced in a study of human T cells and chemical hapten exposure. One entry per CDR3 protein, called by TCRdb with MiXCR from the RACE reads. This sample has 370,000 or so distinct CDR3 sequences, with approximately 5.1% found just once. The time point is: patch test 1, 2 weeks after DPC sensitization. Treatment described: therapeutic diphenylcyclopropenone sensitization with weekly scalp DPC. Source: whole blood, taken in connection with sensitization to the hapten diphenylcyclopropenone (DPC). All receptors come from a woman between 50 and 59 years old with alopecia areata. Some clones in this sample may be carry-over from other donors' samples.

V gene TRBV4-1 combines with J gene TRBJ2-1, with TRBD1 as a possible D gene (6 bases). This CDR3 comprises 15 residues. The germline CDR1 and CDR2 sequences are MGHRA and YSYEKL. With 4 bases removed from V and 6 bases from J, the gap between germline ends came to 16 bases. CDR3: CASSPSGEGANEQFF. The CDR3 coding sequence is TGCGCCAGCAGCCCGTCAGGGGAAGGGGCCAATGAGCAGTTCTTC.

This clonotype was observed a handful of times. The chain is built from TRBV20-1 and TRBJ2-3, with TRBD2 matching over 8 bases. J gave up 2 bases and V 0 bases, and 10 bases lay outside the gene matches. The CDR3 is 17 residues long. Per the germline V gene, CDR1 is DFQATT and CDR2 is SNEGSKA (reference sequence). CDR3 coding DNA: TGCAGTGCTAGAGATCGGAAGCCTAGCGGGTTCACAGATACGCAGTATTTT. Protein product: CSARDRKPSGFTDTQYF.

This clonotype was observed a few times. The chain employs TRBV29-1 and TRBJ1-1; 9 positions match TRBD1. Unmatched junction bases numbered 7, after V lost 5 bases and J lost 3 bases. The CDR3 covers 14 residues. Germline lookup yields CDR1 SQVTM and CDR2 ANQGSEA. The CDR3 protein is CSVSTGGAYTEAFF. Here the CDR3 DNA reads TGCAGCGTTTCCACAGGGGGCGCCTACACTGAAGCTTTCTTT.

Many counts were recorded for this clonotype. V usage is TRBV5-1 and J usage is TRBJ1-1; no clear D gene. This CDR3 is built from 12 residues. The V end lost 2 bases, the J end lost 1 base, and 3 bases lay between the germline ends. Germline V CDR1 and CDR2: SGHRS, YFSETQ. The chain's CDR3 is CASSFENTEAFF. The CDR3 DNA is TGCGCCAGCAGCTTTGAGAACACTGAAGCTTTCTTT.

This clonotype was counted at least ten times. V is TRBV6-2 or TRBV6-3 and J is TRBJ1-2; possibly TRBD1 for D (5 bases). CDR1 is MNHEY, CDR2 SVGEGT, per germline. The CDR3 is 16 amino acids. V lost 6 bases to trimming and J lost 0 bases, with 17 bases between them. CDR3 nucleotides: TGTGCCAGCAGCCAATGGACAAGGACTACTAACTATGGCTACACCTTC. It translates to CASSQWTRTTNYGYTF.

In its sample, this clonotype was seen a few times. The chain combines TRBV28 with TRBJ1-4; D might be TRBD1 (5 bases). Trimming left V 7 bases short and J 6 bases short, with 12 bases between. In germline, CDR1 is MDHEN, CDR2 SYDVKM. The CDR3 contains 13 residues. The DNA for the CDR3 is TGTGCCAGCAATTTGGAAGGGGATGAAAAACTGTTTTTT. This codes for CASNLEGDEKLFF.

The chain is built from TRBV6-6 and TRBJ2-1; 7 bases align to TRBD2. Germline lookup yields CDR1 MNHNY and CDR2 SVGAGI (reference sequence). Germline trimming cut 6 bases from V and 7 bases from J; bases unmatched to any gene: 6. The CDR3 sequence is 13 residues long. CDR3 loop: CASRPTGGNEQFF. The DNA for the CDR3 is TGTGCCAGCAGGCCCACCGGGGGGAATGAGCAGTTCTTC.

This clonotype was seen many times. The chain recombines TRBV7-2 with TRBJ2-6; weak D call: TRBD1 (5 bases). V lost 5 bases and J 0 bases, leaving 20 bases between the germline ends. This CDR3 comprises 19 residues. CDR1 and CDR2 from the germline V gene are SGHTA and FQGNSA. CDR3 in DNA: TGTGCCAGCAGCCCCTATAATTGGACATCGGTCTCTGGGGCCAACGTCCTGACTTTC. Translation gives CASSPYNWTSVSGANVLTF.

The gene calls are TRBV7-9 and TRBJ2-7, with 15 bases identical to TRBD2. Germline V gives CDR1 SEHNR, CDR2 FQNEAQ (reference sequence). The CDR3 contains 17 residues. V was clipped by 1 base and J by 4 bases; unmatched bases: 5. Here the CDR3 DNA reads TGTGCCAGCAGCTTAGAAGGGACTAGCGGGGGGCGGTACGAGCAGTACTTC. Protein product: CASSLEGTSGGRYEQYF.

This chain uses TRBV5-1 with TRBJ1-3; unclear D gene. V lost 0 bases, J lost 8 bases, and 12 bases lay in between. The CDR3 contains 14 residues. The germline V gene has CDR1 SGHRS and CDR2 YFSETQ. Here the CDR3 reads CASSLDSSSYTIYF. Here the CDR3 DNA reads TGCGCCAGCAGCTTGGACTCCTCCTCGTACACCATATATTTT.

This clonotype was observed at least ten times. V is TRBV2 and J is TRBJ2-7; D is perhaps TRBD1 or TRBD2 (5 bases each). V gave up 8 bases and J gave up 3 bases, with 20 bases separating them. Germline CDR1 SNHLY, CDR2 FYNNEI. The length of the CDR3 is 15 residues. CDR3 protein: CASQSRDLSIYEQYF. CDR3 DNA: TGTGCCAGCCAAAGCCGGGACCTTAGTATCTACGAGCAGTACTTC.

This clonotype came up a few times. The genes are TRBV20-1 and TRBJ1-4; no definite D call. Germline V gene data show CDR1 as DFQATT and CDR2 as SNEGSKA (reference sequence). CDR3 length: 15 residues. Trimming left V 0 bases short and J 4 bases short, with 12 bases between. The CDR3, as DNA: TGCAGTGCTAGAGAGGTCCATTCCCTTAATGAAAAACTGTTTTTT. Translating it yields CSAREVHSLNEKLFF.

Comment on this clonotype: One base away lies a much larger clone, so this may be a sequencing read error. This chain joins TRBV9 and TRBJ2-3; 14 bases line up with TRBD2. There are 15 residues in the CDR3. Germline V CDR1 and CDR2: SGDLS, YYNGEE. The CDR3 loop is CVSSGTSGRPDTQYF. CDR3 DNA: TGTGTCAGCAGCGGGACTAGCGGGAGACCAGATACGCAGTATTTT.

This clonotype has ten or more counts. The chain uses TRBV29-1 and TRBJ2-2, with D perhaps TRBD1 (6 bases). Trimming took 7 bases from V and 6 from J, leaving 9 bases between them. CDR3 length equals 11 residues. The germline V gene encodes CDR1 SQVTM and CDR2 ANQGSEA. CDR3 amino acids: CSAAGAGELFF. CDR3 DNA sequence: TGCAGCGCCGCAGGGGCCGGGGAGCTGTTTTTT.

This clonotype came up many times. The chain has TRBV5-6 and TRBJ1-1; 8 bases are a match to TRBD1. V lost 3 bases, J lost 11 bases, and 12 bases stayed unmatched. CDR3 length equals 14 residues. Germline values: CDR1 SGHDT, CDR2 YYEEEE. The CDR3 DNA reads TGTGCCAGCAGCTACCGGACAGGGCGAGGAGTGGCTTTCTTT. Amino acid sequence: CASSYRTGRGVAFF.

Many counts were recorded for this clonotype. The chain combines TRBV7-2 with TRBJ2-3; possible D gene TRBD1, 6 bases. This CDR3 is 17 amino acids long. Germline-derived CDR1 and CDR2 are SGHTA and FQGNSA. V was pared by 0 bases and J by 2 bases, with 15 bases between. Written as DNA, the CDR3 is TGTGCCAGCAGCTTAGCGTCAGGGGCCTCCTTCACAGATACGCAGTATTTT. Protein: CASSLASGASFTDTQYF.

The chain carries TRBV2 and TRBJ2-3; D is undetermined. CDR3 length: 11 residues. CDR1 and CDR2 from the germline V gene are SNHLY and FYNNEI. V lost 8 bases and J 6 bases, leaving 9 bases between the germline ends. The CDR3 DNA sequence: TGTGCCAGCCAAGAGAGTGATACGCAGTATTTT. This encodes CASQESDTQYF. Full variable domain (rest looked up from reference TRBV2 and TRBJ2-3): EPEVTQTPSHQVTQMGQEVILRCVPISNHLYFYWYRQILGQKVEFLVSFYNNEISEKSEIFDDQFSVERPDGSNFTLKIRSTKLEDSAMYFCASQESDTQYFGPGTRLTVL.

This clonotype has just a few counts. The chain combines TRBV4-1 with TRBJ2-3; the D is unclear. Germline-derived CDR1 and CDR2 are MGHRA and YSYEKL. Trimming cost V 3 bases and J 2 bases, with 6 bases left between them. This CDR3 has 13 amino acids. This CDR3 is CASSQTPTDTQYF. The CDR3 bases are TGCGCCAGCAGCCAGACCCCCACAGATACGCAGTATTTT.

This clonotype was seen more than once but under ten times. This sequence joins TRBV6-6 and TRBJ1-1, with TRBD1 matching 8 bases. Germline lookup yields CDR1 MNHNY and CDR2 SVGAGI (reference sequence). CDR3 length: 16 amino acids. Trimming at V came to 5 bases and at J to 3 bases, leaving 11 bases not matched to a gene. The DNA of the CDR3 is TGTGCCAGCAGTCCAGGGGGCGAACCTCGACACACTGAAGCTTTCTTT. As protein: CASSPGGEPRHTEAFF.

The rearrangement joins TRBV11-2 to TRBJ2-3; D assignment may be TRBD1 or TRBD2 (5 bases each). The ends were cut back, 0 bases at V and 6 bases at J, with 13 bases in the middle. Germline V CDR1 and CDR2: SGHAT, FQNNGV. CDR3 length: 15 amino acids. The CDR3 sequence: CASSLDLQGPDTQYF. Written as DNA, the CDR3 is TGTGCCAGCAGCTTAGATCTGCAGGGACCGGATACGCAGTATTTT.

At least ten counts were recorded for this clonotype. The V call is TRBV20-1, the J call TRBJ2-7; weak D call: TRBD2 (5 bases). The CDR3 is made up of 13 amino acids. The V end was cut by 6 bases, the J end by 2 bases, with 14 bases between. Germline CDR1 is DFQATT and CDR2 is SNEGSKA (reference sequence). The CDR3 DNA follows: TGCAGTGCCGCCCCGGGGAGCACCTACGAGCAGTACTTC. Its translation is CSAAPGSTYEQYF.